One T cell receptor beta chain is described in this entry. What it binds is not known. Profiling relied on immunoSEQ multiplex PCR, and the TCRdb table lists in-frame clones only, not all of them. The sample shows some 97,000 clones, 85% to 95% of them seen only once. CDR3 size: 12 residues. Per germline, CDR1 WSHSY and CDR2 SAAADI. The V gene lost 7 bases and the J gene lost 8 bases, with 14 bases spanning the gap. This sample is part of a study of T cell responses to AZD1222 COVID-19 vaccine. Findings and caveats of the study: Donor demographics were predominantly white British with a female majority; clonal diversity may be underestimated.

Sequencing was performed on peripheral blood, taken on day 0 of AZD1222 vaccination. The V and J genes are TRBV10-2 and TRBJ1-2, with TRBD1 as a possible D gene (5 bases). The source is an adult in good health. CDR3 DNA sequence: TGCGCCAGCACCCCGGGGGATGACGGCTACACCTTC. As protein: CASTPGDDGYTF.